A selection of T cell receptor beta chains follows, all from one sample in a study of OX40 agonist ivuxolimab in advanced cancers. TCRdb's table, derived via immunoSEQ multiplex PCR, lists solely in-frame clones and lacks some. There are about 79,000 clones in the sample; roughly 84% occur only once, and under 4% lies in the top ten. The sample was CD4+ or CD8+ T cells sorted from blood, taken in a trial of the OX40 agonist ivuxolimab. Source of these receptors: an adult with an advanced solid tumor such as melanoma, head and neck, liver or kidney cancer. Both conserved end residues are part of each CDR3. A D gene is named only where the DNA matches it firmly. Clone size, where shown, is once, few, many, or a class for clones that have expanded.

V gene: TRBV7-9
D gene: -
J gene: TRBJ1-1
clone size: -
CDR3 DNA: TGTGCCAGCAGCGCTAGCGGCACCGTAACTGCAGCTTTCTTT
CDR3 protein: CASSASGTVTAAFF

V gene: TRBV19
D gene: -
J gene: TRBJ2-3
clone size: -
CDR3 DNA: TGTGCCAGTAGTTCTACCTTACGAGGACCCGCAGAAACGCAGTATTTT
CDR3 protein: CASSSTLRGPAETQYF

V gene: TRBV5-1
D gene: -
J gene: TRBJ1-2
clone size: -
CDR3 DNA: TGCGCCAGCAGCTTTAACAGGGACGTCTATGGCTACACCTTC
CDR3 protein: CASSFNRDVYGYTF

V gene: TRBV7-6
D gene: TRBD2
J gene: TRBJ2-2
clone size: few
CDR3 DNA: TGTGCCAGCAGCTCGCTAGCGGGGGGGACCTCGAACACCGGGGAGCTGTTTTTT
CDR3 protein: CASSSLAGGTSNTGELFF

V gene: TRBV28
D gene: -
J gene: TRBJ1-2
clone size: once
CDR3 DNA: TGTGCCAGCAGTTTAACCCTACAGGGTTATGGCTACACCTTC
CDR3 protein: CASSLTLQGYGYTF

V gene: TRBV15
D gene: -
J gene: TRBJ2-3
clone size: -
CDR3 DNA: TGTGCCACCAGCAGAGACCACACCACAGATACGCAGTATTTT
CDR3 protein: CATSRDHTTDTQYF

V gene: TRBV6-4
D gene: -
J gene: TRBJ1-4
clone size: once
CDR3 DNA: TGTGCCAGCAGTGACTCGAGAGGGTTCGAGGATGAAAAACTGTTTTTT
CDR3 protein: CASSDSRGFEDEKLFF

V gene: TRBV5-4
D gene: -
J gene: TRBJ2-3
clone size: few
CDR3 DNA: TGTGCCAGCAGCGAGAGGGCGGGTAGCGATACGCAGTATTTT
CDR3 protein: CASSERAGSDTQYF

V gene: TRBV6-1
D gene: -
J gene: TRBJ2-3
clone size: once
CDR3 DNA: TGTGCCAGCGGCAGACCACCTGTAACAGATACGCAGTATTTT
CDR3 protein: CASGRPPVTDTQYF

V gene: TRBV28
D gene: TRBD1
J gene: TRBJ2-2
clone size: few
CDR3 DNA: TGTGCCAGCAGCCAGACAGGGTCGGGCACCGGGGAGCTGTTTTTT
CDR3 protein: CASSQTGSGTGELFF

V gene: TRBV2
D gene: -
J gene: TRBJ1-1
clone size: few
CDR3 DNA: TGTGCCAGCAGACGGACGGGGCCCACTGAAGCTTTCTTT
CDR3 protein: CASRRTGPTEAFF

V gene: TRBV6-6
D gene: TRBD1
J gene: TRBJ1-5
clone size: few
CDR3 DNA: TGTGCCAGCAGTTACCCCGGGACAGGGTCGCCCAGCATTTTT
CDR3 protein: CASSYPGTGSPSIF

V gene: TRBV15
D gene: -
J gene: TRBJ2-7
clone size: -
CDR3 DNA: TGTGCCACCAGCAGAGGAGGAAACGAGCAGTACTTC
CDR3 protein: CATSRGGNEQYF

V gene: TRBV7-2
D gene: TRBD2
J gene: TRBJ2-3
clone size: -
CDR3 DNA: TGTGCCAGCAGCTTAGTGAGCGGGAGCGGTACAGATACGCAGTATTTT
CDR3 protein: CASSLVSGSGTDTQYF

V gene: TRBV7-9
D gene: -
J gene: TRBJ1-6
clone size: -
CDR3 DNA: TGTGCCAGCACCTCCCGGGAAGCCTATAATTCACCCCTCCACTTT
CDR3 protein: CASTSREAYNSPLHF

V gene: TRBV7-9
D gene: TRBD2
J gene: TRBJ2-1
clone size: -
CDR3 DNA: TGTGCCAGCAGCTTCCCACTAGCGGGAGGTCAGCATGAGCAGTTCTTC
CDR3 protein: CASSFPLAGGQHEQFF

V gene: TRBV4-2
D gene: -
J gene: TRBJ2-7
clone size: once
CDR3 DNA: TGTGCCAGCAGTGACGGTACCAACTACGAGCAGTACTTC
CDR3 protein: CASSDGTNYEQYF

V gene: TRBV4-3
D gene: TRBD1
J gene: TRBJ2-2
clone size: -
CDR3 DNA: TGCGCCAGCAGCCAGGTCGACAGGGATGTGACCGGGGAGCTGTTTTTT
CDR3 protein: CASSQVDRDVTGELFF

V gene: TRBV27
D gene: -
J gene: TRBJ2-2
clone size: -
CDR3 DNA: TGTGCCACCTGGGAGTCCCGAGGCGGGGAGCTGTTTTTT
CDR3 protein: CATWESRGGELFF

V gene: TRBV11-2
D gene: -
J gene: TRBJ2-3
clone size: -
CDR3 DNA: TGTGCCAGCAGCTCTCTGAGGGGACGTTCCAAGGGTACGCAGTATTTT
CDR3 protein: CASSSLRGRSKGTQYF

V gene: TRBV5-8
D gene: -
J gene: TRBJ2-3
clone size: -
CDR3 DNA: TGTGCCAGCAGCTTGGTGGGGGCGAGCACAGATACGCAGTATTTT
CDR3 protein: CASSLVGASTDTQYF

V gene: TRBV4-1
D gene: TRBD1
J gene: TRBJ2-1
clone size: -
CDR3 DNA: TGCGCCAGCAGTCCAAGTGGCGGGACAGGGGGCGCGGTGCAGTTCTTC
CDR3 protein: CASSPSGGTGGAVQFF

V gene: TRBV6-5
D gene: -
J gene: TRBJ2-7
clone size: -
CDR3 DNA: TGTGCCAGCAGTTACGACGGAACGTCCTACGAGCAGTACTTC
CDR3 protein: CASSYDGTSYEQYF

V gene: TRBV7-7
D gene: TRBD1
J gene: TRBJ2-5
clone size: -
CDR3 DNA: TGTGCTATATCCCTAGGACAGGGAGGAAGAGAGACCCAGTACTTC
CDR3 protein: CAISLGQGGRETQYF

V gene: TRBV21-1
D gene: -
J gene: TRBJ1-2
clone size: -
CDR3 DNA: TGTGCCAGCAGCCCCAGGACAGGGGGCTATGGCTACACCTTC
CDR3 protein: CASSPRTGGYGYTF

V gene: TRBV5-1
D gene: TRBD2
J gene: TRBJ2-7
clone size: -
CDR3 DNA: TGCGCCAGCAGCTCCAACCTAGCGGGAGGAAGCGAGCAGTACTTC
CDR3 protein: CASSSNLAGGSEQYF

V gene: TRBV7-9
D gene: -
J gene: TRBJ2-3
clone size: -
CDR3 DNA: TGTGCCAGCAGCTTAATTTTGGGCAGCCGGGCATGGGACACAGATACGCAGTATTTT
CDR3 protein: CASSLILGSRAWDTDTQYF

V gene: TRBV2
D gene: TRBD1
J gene: TRBJ2-3
clone size: -
CDR3 DNA: TGTGCCAGCCAGGGACAGTACACAGATACGCAGTATTTT
CDR3 protein: CASQGQYTDTQYF

V gene: TRBV28
D gene: -
J gene: TRBJ2-7
clone size: -
CDR3 DNA: TGTGCCAGCAGTCTAAGGGGACCCCGGGTCTACGAGCAGTACTTC
CDR3 protein: CASSLRGPRVYEQYF

V gene: TRBV11-2
D gene: TRBD1
J gene: TRBJ2-2
clone size: -
CDR3 DNA: TGTGCCAGCAGCCACAGGGGGCGGAACGGGGAGCTGTTTTTT
CDR3 protein: CASSHRGRNGELFF

V gene: TRBV30
D gene: -
J gene: TRBJ2-5
clone size: -
CDR3 DNA: TGTGCCTGGGACCGGGGATACCAAGAGACCCAGTACTTC
CDR3 protein: CAWDRGYQETQYF

V gene: TRBV27
D gene: -
J gene: TRBJ1-5
clone size: few
CDR3 DNA: TGTGCCAGCAGTTTAGGGGGTAACAATCAGCCCCAGCATTTT
CDR3 protein: CASSLGGNNQPQHF

V gene: TRBV7-8
D gene: TRBD1
J gene: TRBJ2-7
clone size: -
CDR3 DNA: TGTGCCAGCAGCTTATTGGACAGGGCTTCCTACGAGCAGTACTTC
CDR3 protein: CASSLLDRASYEQYF

V gene: TRBV28
D gene: -
J gene: TRBJ2-3
clone size: -
CDR3 DNA: TGTGCCAGCAGCCCGATACCTCAGGGTATTGGCACAGATACGCAGTATTTT
CDR3 protein: CASSPIPQGIGTDTQYF

V gene: TRBV30
D gene: TRBD2
J gene: TRBJ2-7
clone size: -
CDR3 DNA: TGTGCCTGGAGTGTAACTAGCGGGTTTTACGAGCAGTACTTC
CDR3 protein: CAWSVTSGFYEQYF

V gene: TRBV11-3
D gene: -
J gene: TRBJ1-1
clone size: -
CDR3 DNA: TGTGCCAGCAGCTCGGGACGGAACACTGAAGCTTTCTTT
CDR3 protein: CASSSGRNTEAFF

V gene: TRBV7-9
D gene: TRBD1
J gene: TRBJ1-5
clone size: -
CDR3 DNA: TGTGCCAGCAGCTCCGGGACAGGGGGCGCGGCTGGTCAGCCCCAGCATTTT
CDR3 protein: CASSSGTGGAAGQPQHF

V gene: TRBV19
D gene: -
J gene: TRBJ2-5
clone size: once
CDR3 DNA: TGTGCCAGTAGTCCAAGGGGGATCCAAGAGACCCAGTACTTC
CDR3 protein: CASSPRGIQETQYF

V gene: TRBV5-5
D gene: TRBD1
J gene: TRBJ1-4
clone size: -
CDR3 DNA: TGTGCCAGCAGCCGGACAGGAGCAACTAATGAAAAACTGTTTTTT
CDR3 protein: CASSRTGATNEKLFF

V gene: TRBV4-3
D gene: TRBD2
J gene: TRBJ2-1
clone size: -
CDR3 DNA: TGCGCCAGCAGCCGGCGACTAAGCGGGATTGGCAATGAGCAGTTCTTC
CDR3 protein: CASSRRLSGIGNEQFF

V gene: TRBV18
D gene: TRBD1
J gene: TRBJ2-7
clone size: once
CDR3 DNA: TGTGCCAGCTCACTACAGGGGACAAATTACGAGCAGTACTTC
CDR3 protein: CASSLQGTNYEQYF

V gene: TRBV7-9
D gene: -
J gene: TRBJ2-4
clone size: -
CDR3 DNA: TGTGCCAGCAGCTTAGGAGAGGGGAAAAACATTCAGTACTTC
CDR3 protein: CASSLGEGKNIQYF

V gene: TRBV7-9
D gene: TRBD2
J gene: TRBJ2-3
clone size: -
CDR3 DNA: TGTGCCAGCAGCCCCGGACTAGCGGGAGTTACGCAGTATTTT
CDR3 protein: CASSPGLAGVTQYF

V gene: TRBV2
D gene: -
J gene: TRBJ1-5
clone size: -
CDR3 DNA: TGTGCCAGCTCCCGCCCCGGGGTAAATAGCAATCAGCCCCAGCATTTT
CDR3 protein: CASSRPGVNSNQPQHF

V gene: TRBV28
D gene: -
J gene: TRBJ2-2
clone size: -
CDR3 DNA: TGTGCCAGCAGTTTTCGAGGGTATCAGTCCGGGGAGCTGTTTTTT
CDR3 protein: CASSFRGYQSGELFF

V gene: TRBV4-1
D gene: TRBD2
J gene: TRBJ2-7
clone size: -
CDR3 DNA: TGCGCCAGCAGCGTCGGAGGAGGACTAGCAAACCACGAGCAGTACTTC
CDR3 protein: CASSVGGGLANHEQYF

V gene: TRBV28
D gene: TRBD1
J gene: TRBJ1-1
clone size: -
CDR3 DNA: TGTGCCAGCAGTGGGACAGAACCTGAAGCTTTCTTT
CDR3 protein: CASSGTEPEAFF

V gene: TRBV19
D gene: -
J gene: TRBJ2-7
clone size: -
CDR3 DNA: TGTGCCAGTAGTGGAAGGGGTTCCTACGAGCAGTACTTC
CDR3 protein: CASSGRGSYEQYF

V gene: TRBV5-4
D gene: -
J gene: TRBJ2-7
clone size: -
CDR3 DNA: TGTGCCAGCAGGCCGGACAGATCCTCACCCTACGAGCAGTACTTC
CDR3 protein: CASRPDRSSPYEQYF

V gene: TRBV6-4
D gene: TRBD2
J gene: TRBJ2-1
clone size: -
CDR3 DNA: TGTGCCAGCAGTTCCTATAGCGGGAGCTCCTACAATGAGCAGTTCTTC
CDR3 protein: CASSSYSGSSYNEQFF

V gene: TRBV5-6
D gene: TRBD2
J gene: TRBJ2-5
clone size: once
CDR3 DNA: TGTGCCAGCAGCGTGGTCCTAGCGGGGGAGACCCAGTACTTC
CDR3 protein: CASSVVLAGETQYF

V gene: TRBV28
D gene: -
J gene: TRBJ2-5
clone size: -
CDR3 DNA: TGTGCCAGCAAGACACGGCAGTACTTC
CDR3 protein: CASKTRQYF

V gene: TRBV9
D gene: TRBD2
J gene: TRBJ2-3
clone size: -
CDR3 DNA: TGTGCCAGCAGCGTGGGAGCGGGAGCTGGCACAGATACGCAGTATTTT
CDR3 protein: CASSVGAGAGTDTQYF

V gene: TRBV10-1
D gene: -
J gene: TRBJ2-5
clone size: -
CDR3 DNA: TGCGCCAGCAGCCTGGGTTCCGGGAGCTCTCAAGAGACCCAGTACTTC
CDR3 protein: CASSLGSGSSQETQYF